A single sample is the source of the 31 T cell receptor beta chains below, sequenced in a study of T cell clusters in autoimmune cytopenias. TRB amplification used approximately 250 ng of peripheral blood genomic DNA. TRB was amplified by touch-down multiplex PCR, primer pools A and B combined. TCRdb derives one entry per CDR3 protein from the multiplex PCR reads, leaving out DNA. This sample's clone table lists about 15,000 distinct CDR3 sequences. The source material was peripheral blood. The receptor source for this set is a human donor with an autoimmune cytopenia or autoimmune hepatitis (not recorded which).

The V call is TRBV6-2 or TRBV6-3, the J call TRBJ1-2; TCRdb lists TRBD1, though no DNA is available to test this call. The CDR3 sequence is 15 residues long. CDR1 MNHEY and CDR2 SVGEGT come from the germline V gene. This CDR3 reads CASLGTGLATYGYTF.

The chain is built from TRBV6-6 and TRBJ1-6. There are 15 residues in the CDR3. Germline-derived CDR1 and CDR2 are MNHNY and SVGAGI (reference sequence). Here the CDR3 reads CASSSSRGGNSPLHF.

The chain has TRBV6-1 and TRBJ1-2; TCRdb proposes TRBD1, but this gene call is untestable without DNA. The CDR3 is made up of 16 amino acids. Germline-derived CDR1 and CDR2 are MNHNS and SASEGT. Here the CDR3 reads CASRGGQVSANYGYTF.

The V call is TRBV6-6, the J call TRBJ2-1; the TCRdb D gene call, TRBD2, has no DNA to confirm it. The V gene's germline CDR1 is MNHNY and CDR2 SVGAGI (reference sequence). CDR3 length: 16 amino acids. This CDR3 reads CASSYSSRTINNEQFF.

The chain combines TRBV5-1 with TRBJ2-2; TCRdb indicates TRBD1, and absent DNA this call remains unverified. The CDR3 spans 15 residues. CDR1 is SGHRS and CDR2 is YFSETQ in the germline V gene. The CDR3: CASSRRGSGTGELFF.

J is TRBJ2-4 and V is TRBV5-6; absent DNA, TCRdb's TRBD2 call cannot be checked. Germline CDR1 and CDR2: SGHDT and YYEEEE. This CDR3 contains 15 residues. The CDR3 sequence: CTPGLAGLAKNIQYF. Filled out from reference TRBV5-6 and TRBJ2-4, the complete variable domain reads DAGVTQSPTHLIKTRGQQVTLRCSPKSGHDTVSWYQQALGQGPQFIFQYYEEEERQRGNFPDRFSGHQFPNYSSELNVNALLLGDSALYLCTPGLAGLAKNIQYFGAGTRLSVL.

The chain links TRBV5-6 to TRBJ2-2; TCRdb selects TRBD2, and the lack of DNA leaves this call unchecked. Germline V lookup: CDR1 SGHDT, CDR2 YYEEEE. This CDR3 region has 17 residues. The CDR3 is CASSPKSTGPLRGELFF. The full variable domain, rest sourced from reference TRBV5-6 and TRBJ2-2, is DAGVTQSPTHLIKTRGQQVTLRCSPKSGHDTVSWYQQALGQGPQFIFQYYEEEERQRGNFPDRFSGHQFPNYSSELNVNALLLGDSALYLCASSPKSTGPLRGELFFGEGSRLTVL.

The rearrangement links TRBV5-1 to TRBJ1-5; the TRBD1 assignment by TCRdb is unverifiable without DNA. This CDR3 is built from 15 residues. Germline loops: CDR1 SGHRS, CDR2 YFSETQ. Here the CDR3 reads CASSLDGTGNQPQHF.

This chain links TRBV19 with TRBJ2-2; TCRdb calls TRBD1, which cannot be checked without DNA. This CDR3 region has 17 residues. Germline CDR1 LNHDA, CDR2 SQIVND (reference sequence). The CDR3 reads CASSPRWLGTNTGELFF.

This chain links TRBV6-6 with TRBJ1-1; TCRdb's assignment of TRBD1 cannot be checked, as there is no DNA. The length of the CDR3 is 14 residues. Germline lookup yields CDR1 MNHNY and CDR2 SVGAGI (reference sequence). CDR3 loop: CASNTGAIGTEAFF.

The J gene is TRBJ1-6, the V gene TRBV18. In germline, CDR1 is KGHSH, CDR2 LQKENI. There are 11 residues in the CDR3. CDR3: CASSPQEQLHF.

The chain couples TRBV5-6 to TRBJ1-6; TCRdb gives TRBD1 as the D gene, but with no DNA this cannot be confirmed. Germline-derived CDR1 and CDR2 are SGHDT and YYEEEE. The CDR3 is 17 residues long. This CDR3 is CASSEAPGHVEGSPLHF.

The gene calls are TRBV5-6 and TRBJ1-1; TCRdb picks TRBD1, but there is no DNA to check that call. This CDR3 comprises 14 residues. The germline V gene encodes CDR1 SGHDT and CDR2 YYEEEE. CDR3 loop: CASRPGQQNTEAFF. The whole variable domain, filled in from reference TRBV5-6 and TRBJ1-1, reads DAGVTQSPTHLIKTRGQQVTLRCSPKSGHDTVSWYQQALGQGPQFIFQYYEEEERQRGNFPDRFSGHQFPNYSSELNVNALLLGDSALYLCASRPGQQNTEAFFGQGTRLTVV.

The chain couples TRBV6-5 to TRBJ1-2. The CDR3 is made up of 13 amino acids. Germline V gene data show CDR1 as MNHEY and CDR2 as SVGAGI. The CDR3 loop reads CASSYSQFYGYTF.

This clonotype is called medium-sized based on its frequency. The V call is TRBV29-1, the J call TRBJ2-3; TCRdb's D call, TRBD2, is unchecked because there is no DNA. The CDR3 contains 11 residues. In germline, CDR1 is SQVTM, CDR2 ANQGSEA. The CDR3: CSSGLTDTQYF.

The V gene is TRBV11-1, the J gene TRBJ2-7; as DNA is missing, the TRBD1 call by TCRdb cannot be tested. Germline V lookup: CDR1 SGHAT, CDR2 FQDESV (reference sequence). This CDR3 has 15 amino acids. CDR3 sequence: CASSLEWDISYEQYF.

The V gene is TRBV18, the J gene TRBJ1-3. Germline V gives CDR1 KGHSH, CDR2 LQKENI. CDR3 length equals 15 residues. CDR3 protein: CASSPPGWDGNTIYF.

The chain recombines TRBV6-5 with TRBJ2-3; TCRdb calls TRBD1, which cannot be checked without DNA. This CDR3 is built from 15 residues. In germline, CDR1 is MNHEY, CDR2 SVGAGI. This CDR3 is CASSYRGIGPDTQYF.

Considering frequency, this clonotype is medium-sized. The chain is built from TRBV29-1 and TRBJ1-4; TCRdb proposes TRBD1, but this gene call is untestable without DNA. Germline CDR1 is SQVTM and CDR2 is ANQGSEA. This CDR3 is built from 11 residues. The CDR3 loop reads CSVRSGEKLFF.

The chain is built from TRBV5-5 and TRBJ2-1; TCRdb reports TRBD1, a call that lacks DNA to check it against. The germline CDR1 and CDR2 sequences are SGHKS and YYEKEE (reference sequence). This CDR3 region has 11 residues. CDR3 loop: CASGRGNEQFF.

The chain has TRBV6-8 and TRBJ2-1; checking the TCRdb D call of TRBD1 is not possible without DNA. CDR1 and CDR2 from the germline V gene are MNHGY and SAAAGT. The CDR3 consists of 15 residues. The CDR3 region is CASTPLPLSYNEQFF.

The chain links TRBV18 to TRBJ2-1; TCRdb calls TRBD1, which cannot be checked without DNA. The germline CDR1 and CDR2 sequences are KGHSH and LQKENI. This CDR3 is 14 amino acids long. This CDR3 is CASSLLPAPDEQFF.

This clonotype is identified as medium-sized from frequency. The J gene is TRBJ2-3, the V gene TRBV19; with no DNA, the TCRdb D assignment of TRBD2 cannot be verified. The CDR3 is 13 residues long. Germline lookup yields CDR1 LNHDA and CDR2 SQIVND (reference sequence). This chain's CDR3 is CASSMGVADTQYF.

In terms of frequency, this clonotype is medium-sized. The CDR3 protein is CASHFGTGWPQHF. The chain carries TRBV19 and TRBJ1-5; TCRdb names TRBD1, which stays unverified in the absence of DNA. In germline, CDR1 is LNHDA, CDR2 SQIVND (reference sequence). The CDR3 has 13 residues.

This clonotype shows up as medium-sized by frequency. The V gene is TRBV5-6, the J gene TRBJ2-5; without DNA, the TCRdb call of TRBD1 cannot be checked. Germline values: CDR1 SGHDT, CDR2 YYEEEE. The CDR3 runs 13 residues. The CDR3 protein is CASSYGTTRTQYF.

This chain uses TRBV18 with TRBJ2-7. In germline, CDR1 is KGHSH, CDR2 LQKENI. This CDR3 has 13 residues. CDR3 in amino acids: CASSPLVTAEQYF.

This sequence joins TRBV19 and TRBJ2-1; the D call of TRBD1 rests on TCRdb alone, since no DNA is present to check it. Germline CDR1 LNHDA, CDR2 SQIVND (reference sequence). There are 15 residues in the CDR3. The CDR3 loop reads CASSAPERPYNEQFF.

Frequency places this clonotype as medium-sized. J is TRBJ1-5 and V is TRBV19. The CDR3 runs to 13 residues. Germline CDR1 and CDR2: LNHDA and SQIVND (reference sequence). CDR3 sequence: CASSMPFDQPQHF.

The CDR3 sequence: CASSFRARGSSYNEQFF. The V call is TRBV27, the J call TRBJ2-1; TCRdb selects TRBD1, and the lack of DNA leaves this call unchecked. From germline, CDR1 is MNHEY and CDR2 SMNVEV (reference sequence). This CDR3 region has 17 residues.

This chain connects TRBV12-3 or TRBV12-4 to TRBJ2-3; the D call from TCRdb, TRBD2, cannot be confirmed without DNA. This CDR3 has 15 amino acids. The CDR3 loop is CASSRGLAGGDTQYF.

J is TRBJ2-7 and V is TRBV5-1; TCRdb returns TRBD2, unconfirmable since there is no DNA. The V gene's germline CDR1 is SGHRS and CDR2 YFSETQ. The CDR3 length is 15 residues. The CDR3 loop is CASSWGLAGVYEQYF.